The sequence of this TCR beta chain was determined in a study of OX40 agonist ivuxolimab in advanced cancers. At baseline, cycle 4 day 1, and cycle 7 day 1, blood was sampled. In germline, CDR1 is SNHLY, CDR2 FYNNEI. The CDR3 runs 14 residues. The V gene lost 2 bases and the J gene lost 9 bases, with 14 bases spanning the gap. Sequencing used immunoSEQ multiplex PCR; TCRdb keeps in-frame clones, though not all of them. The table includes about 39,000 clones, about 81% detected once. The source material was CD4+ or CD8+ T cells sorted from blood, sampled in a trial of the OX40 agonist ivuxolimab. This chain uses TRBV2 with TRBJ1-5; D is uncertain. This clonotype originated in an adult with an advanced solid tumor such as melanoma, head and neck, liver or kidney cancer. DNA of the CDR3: TGTGCCAGCAGTGAAATGTCCGTCAGAGTGCCCCAGCATTTT. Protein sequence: CASSEMSVRVPQHF.